This entry lists 27 T cell receptor beta chains sequenced from one sample in a study of OX40 agonist ivuxolimab in advanced cancers. Profiling relied on immunoSEQ multiplex PCR, and the TCRdb table lists in-frame clones only, not all of them. The sample has some 74,000 clones, roughly 90% seen once. Source: CD4+ or CD8+ T cells sorted from blood, taken in a trial of the OX40 agonist ivuxolimab. Every receptor here comes from an adult with an advanced solid tumor such as melanoma, head and neck, liver or kidney cancer.

J is TRBJ1-5 and V is TRBV6-6; unclear D gene. This CDR3 region has 12 residues. The V and J ends lost 8 bases and 9 bases respectively, with 14 bases between them. Germline V gene sequence: CDR1 MNHNY, CDR2 SVGAGI (reference sequence). CDR3 DNA sequence: TGTGCCAGCGGGCAGAAGCGAATGCCCCAGCATTTT. Its translation: CASGQKRMPQHF.

This chain connects TRBV5-1 to TRBJ1-5; no firm D call. Germline loops: CDR1 SGHRS, CDR2 YFSETQ. Trimming left V 0 bases short and J 7 bases short, with 8 bases between. The length of the CDR3 is 13 residues. The CDR3 spells CASSLGPGQPQHF. The CDR3 region has the DNA TGCGCCAGCAGCTTGGGACCGGGGCAGCCCCAGCATTTT.

V usage is TRBV25-1 and J usage is TRBJ2-5; D may be TRBD1 or TRBD2 (6 bases each). The assigned J gene may be wrong: the sequence end matches TRBJ2-7 better. Germline V gene lookup returns CDR1 MGHDK and CDR2 SYGVNS. This CDR3 contains 14 residues. The CDR3 loop is CASRDTGRSYEQYF. CDR3 in DNA: TGTGCCAGCAGAGACACAGGGAGGTCCTACGAGCAGTACTTC.

The chain is built from TRBV4-1 and TRBJ2-7, with 9 bases lining up with TRBD1. This CDR3 is 15 amino acids long. Trimming took 2 bases from V and 4 from J; bases not matched to a gene: 6. In germline, CDR1 is MGHRA, CDR2 YSYEKL. DNA of the CDR3: TGCGCCAGCAGCCAACCACGACAGGGGGAATACGAGCAGTACTTC. Protein product: CASSQPRQGEYEQYF.

The CDR3 DNA reads TGTGCCAGCAGCCCCTTCGGGACAGGGGAGACCCAGTACTTC. It yields the protein CASSPFGTGETQYF. The V gene is TRBV7-7, the J gene TRBJ2-5, with 9 positions matching TRBD1. The CDR3 sequence is 14 residues long. Germline lookup yields CDR1 SSHAT and CDR2 FNYEAQ (reference sequence). With V trimmed by 5 bases and J by 5 bases, 6 bases remained unmatched. Full variable domain (remainder filled in from reference TRBV7-7 and TRBJ2-5): GAGVSQSPRYKVTKRGQDVTLRCDPISSHATLYWYQQALGQGPEFLTYFNYEAQPDKSGLPSDRFSAERPEGSISTLTIQRTEQRDSAMYRCASSPFGTGETQYFGPGTRLLVL.

The CDR3 DNA follows: TGTGCCAGCTCACCGTCGATAGTAGGGGGGGACGCCCAGTACTTC. It yields the protein CASSPSIVGGDAQYF. The chain carries TRBV18 and TRBJ2-5; tentatively, D is TRBD2 (7 bases). Between the trimmed V and J ends, which lost 3 bases and 9 bases, there was a span of 20 bases. The CDR3 covers 15 residues. CDR1 KGHSH and CDR2 LQKENI come from the germline V gene. The full variable domain, rest sourced from reference TRBV18 and TRBJ2-5, is NAGVMQNPRHLVRRRGQEARLRCSPMKGHSHVYWYRQLPEEGLKFMVYLQKENIIDESGMPKERFSAEFPKEGPSILRIQQVVRGDSAAYFCASSPSIVGGDAQYFGPGTRLLVL.

This rearrangement joins TRBV9 to TRBJ1-2; D gene uncertain. Trimming stripped 2 bases from V and 4 bases from J, with 12 bases between. The V gene's germline CDR1 is SGDLS and CDR2 YYNGEE. This CDR3 is built from 14 residues. The CDR3 region has the DNA TGTGCCAGCAGCGTCGATCCTGTGCCCTATGGCTACACCTTC. Protein product: CASSVDPVPYGYTF.

The CDR3 DNA reads TGCGCCAGCACCCCCTTCGGGACAGGGGTGGGGCTTGGACAGTACTTC. It is translated as CASTPFGTGVGLGQYF. The gene calls are TRBV5-1 and TRBJ2-7; TRBD1 matches 10 bases. The V gene end was trimmed by 6 bases and the J gene end by 10 bases; junction bases not matched to a gene: 19. Germline V CDR1 and CDR2: SGHRS, YFSETQ. The CDR3 contains 16 residues.

The rearrangement links TRBV27 to TRBJ2-7; D uncertain. Germline CDR1 is MNHEY and CDR2 is SMNVEV (reference sequence). There are 11 residues in the CDR3. Trimming stripped 2 bases from V and 9 bases from J, with 8 bases between. In nucleotides, the CDR3 is TGTGCCAGCAGTTTAATGGCTGGGCAGTACTTC. Its protein product is CASSLMAGQYF.

This clone was seen a few times. This chain links TRBV10-3 with TRBJ1-1, with 7 bases identical to TRBD1. Germline V gene lookup returns CDR1 ENHRY and CDR2 SYGVKD. The junction had 7 bases not matched to a gene; V was cut back by 10 bases and J by 2 bases. The CDR3 extends over 13 amino acids. Here the CDR3 reads CATGGTANTEAFF. In DNA form, the CDR3 reads TGTGCCACCGGGGGGACAGCTAACACTGAAGCTTTCTTT.

The chain combines TRBV6-4 with TRBJ2-7; 7 bases are shared with TRBD2. Germline-derived CDR1 and CDR2 are MRHNA and SNTAGT. V shed 4 bases and J 4 bases; nucleotides not matched to a gene: 7. The CDR3 covers 14 residues. In DNA form, the CDR3 reads TGTGCCAGCAGTGGAATGGGACTAAGGTACGAGCAGTACTTC. This translates into CASSGMGLRYEQYF.

In this sample, this clone turned up a few times. The chain employs TRBV2 and TRBJ1-5; D possibly corresponds to TRBD1 (5 bases). V was trimmed by 7 bases and J by 8 bases, leaving 18 bases between them. Germline loops: CDR1 SNHLY, CDR2 FYNNEI. The CDR3 loop spans 14 amino acids. The CDR3 region is CASTEGDAFEPQHF. The CDR3 region has the DNA TGTGCCAGCACCGAAGGGGACGCCTTTGAGCCCCAGCATTTT.

The rearrangement joins TRBV9 to TRBJ2-1; 12 nucleotides line up with TRBD2. CDR3 size: 17 residues. V shed 3 bases, J shed 5 bases, and the junction held 9 bases outside the gene matches. Germline-derived CDR1 and CDR2 are SGDLS and YYNGEE. Written as DNA, the CDR3 is TGTGCCAGCAGCGACCGACATCTAGCGGGAGGGAACAATGAGCAGTTCTTC. It translates to CASSDRHLAGGNNEQFF.

This sequence joins TRBV7-2 and TRBJ1-3; 9 nucleotides line up with TRBD1. The CDR3 totals 15 residues. V was pared by 5 bases and J by 3 bases, with 5 bases of the junction left unmatched. The germline V gene encodes CDR1 SGHTA and CDR2 FQGNSA. CDR3 in DNA: TGTGCCAGCAGCCAGTGGACAGGGGTTGGAAACACCATATATTTT. Its translation is CASSQWTGVGNTIYF.

This chain connects TRBV28 to TRBJ2-7; 14 positions agree with TRBD2. This CDR3 region has 14 residues. V was pared by 4 bases and J by 7 bases, with 3 bases of the junction left unmatched. Germline loops: CDR1 MDHEN, CDR2 SYDVKM. This chain's CDR3 is CASSWTSGRREQYF. The CDR3 bases are TGTGCCAGCAGTTGGACTAGCGGGAGGCGGGAGCAGTACTTC.

This clone turned up a few times. The chain employs TRBV7-6 and TRBJ1-1, with no clear D. Germline lookup yields CDR1 SGHVS and CDR2 FNYEAQ. The CDR3 extends over 13 amino acids. Trimming cost V 5 bases and J 0 bases, with 7 bases left between them. Here the CDR3 DNA reads TGTGCCAGCAGCAAGCAAGTGAACACTGAAGCTTTCTTT. It is translated as CASSKQVNTEAFF.

The chain joins TRBV5-1 to TRBJ2-7; tentatively, D is TRBD2 (5 bases). The CDR3 loop spans 14 amino acids. Deletions cut 5 bases from V and 7 bases from J, with 19 bases between. CDR1 and CDR2 (germline): SGHRS, YFSETQ. Here the CDR3 reads CASSMGLTSGEQYF. CDR3 DNA sequence: TGCGCCAGCAGTATGGGCCTAACTTCGGGGGAGCAGTACTTC.

V gene TRBV6-4 combines with J gene TRBJ1-2; perhaps TRBD1 as D (5 bases). V was pared by 5 bases and J by 5 bases, with 15 bases between. The CDR3 has 14 residues. CDR1 is MRHNA and CDR2 is SNTAGT in the germline V gene. The CDR3 DNA is TGTGCCAGCAGTCAGAAGGGGTCCTTTTATGGCTACACCTTC. Protein: CASSQKGSFYGYTF.

V and J are TRBV7-9 and TRBJ2-1; D might be TRBD2 (6 bases). CDR3 length: 15 residues. Germline V CDR1 and CDR2: SEHNR, FQNEAQ (reference sequence). V was pared by 1 base and J by 0 bases, with 7 bases between. The CDR3 loop is CASSLDGSSYNEQFF. In DNA, the CDR3 is TGTGCCAGCAGCTTAGACGGGAGCTCCTACAATGAGCAGTTCTTC.

J is TRBJ2-3 and V is TRBV5-1; D tentatively fits TRBD1 or TRBD2 (5 bases each). The CDR3 has 14 amino acids. V lost 1 base, J lost 2 bases, and 8 bases lay in between. CDR1 and CDR2 (germline): SGHRS, YFSETQ. The CDR3 reads CASSLTGPTDTQYF. The DNA of the CDR3 is TGCGCCAGCAGCTTGACGGGGCCCACAGATACGCAGTATTTT.

DNA for the CDR3: TGTGCCAGCAGCTTAGGACAGGGGGTTACCTATGGCTACACCTTC. It yields the protein CASSLGQGVTYGYTF. The chain uses TRBV7-2 and TRBJ1-2, with TRBD1 identical over 9 bases. Germline trimming cut 1 base from V and 4 bases from J; bases unmatched to any gene: 4. From germline, CDR1 is SGHTA and CDR2 FQGNSA. This CDR3 region has 15 residues.

This chain uses TRBV5-1 with TRBJ2-3; 8 bases match TRBD2. Germline CDR1 and CDR2: SGHRS and YFSETQ. This CDR3 is built from 15 residues. The V gene end was trimmed by 5 bases and the J gene end by 1 base; junction bases not matched to a gene: 6. CDR3 in amino acids: CASSFSGIGTDTQYF. CDR3 in DNA: TGCGCCAGCAGTTTTAGCGGGATAGGCACAGATACGCAGTATTTT.

V gene TRBV2 combines with J gene TRBJ2-2; D not resolved. CDR3 length equals 12 residues. V shed 4 bases and J shed 3 bases, with 3 bases lying between them. CDR1 is SNHLY and CDR2 is FYNNEI in the germline V gene. For the CDR3, the DNA is TGTGCCAGCAGTGGAGACACCGGGGAGCTGTTTTTT. It translates to CASSGDTGELFF.

The chain combines TRBV19 with TRBJ1-3; TRBD1 might be the D (6 bases). CDR3 length: 16 residues. Germline-derived CDR1 and CDR2 are LNHDA and SQIVND (reference sequence). The V end was cut by 6 bases, the J end by 0 bases, with 15 bases between. CDR3 protein: CASRTPQGLSGNTIYF. In DNA form, the CDR3 reads TGTGCCAGTAGGACTCCCCAGGGGCTCTCTGGAAACACCATATATTTT.

A word on this clone: Different DNA sequences within this sample yield the same CDR3. V usage is TRBV2 and J usage is TRBJ2-7; unclear D gene. This CDR3 region has 12 residues. Trimming removed 6 bases at V and 2 bases at J, with 8 bases between. Germline V gives CDR1 SNHLY, CDR2 FYNNEI. DNA of the CDR3: TGTGCCAGCAGCGCTGGAACCTACGAGCAGTACTTC. As protein: CASSAGTYEQYF.

Points on this clone: Different DNA sequences within this sample yield the same CDR3. The chain is built from TRBV28 and TRBJ2-3, with unresolved D. This CDR3 region has 12 residues. V gave up 4 bases and J gave up 2 bases, with 4 bases separating them. The germline V gene encodes CDR1 MDHEN and CDR2 SYDVKM. The DNA of the CDR3 is TGTGCCAGCAGTTCCTACACAGATACGCAGTATTTT. Its translation: CASSSYTDTQYF.

The rearrangement uses TRBV29-1 and TRBJ2-7; 12 bases are a match to TRBD1. The CDR3 is 13 amino acids. Germline CDR1 is SQVTM and CDR2 is ANQGSEA. Trimming removed 5 bases from V and 6 bases from J; junction bases left unmatched: 5. The CDR3 DNA is TGCAGCGTTACGGGACAGGGGGCGGGCGAGCAGTACTTC. Protein product: CSVTGQGAGEQYF.